This T cell receptor beta chain was obtained from a study of cytomegalovirus exposure and HLA in healthy donors. Both 60 Vbeta primers and 13 Jbeta primers went into the PCR. Sequencing used immunoSEQ multiplex PCR; TCRdb keeps in-frame clones, though not all of them. The sample carries about 96,000 clones, approximately 72% recorded once. This sequence originates from a female donor in good health and CMV-seropositive. Sequencing was performed on PBMCs.

The CDR3 bases are TGTGCCAGCAGCTTCAGGGATGCAGGGTACAATGAGCAGTTCTTC. Its protein is CASSFRDAGYNEQFF. The chain carries TRBV6-1 and TRBJ2-1; D might be TRBD1 (5 bases). The CDR3 is 15 amino acids. The V end was cut by 6 bases, the J end by 4 bases, with 16 bases between. Germline CDR1 MNHNS, CDR2 SASEGT.